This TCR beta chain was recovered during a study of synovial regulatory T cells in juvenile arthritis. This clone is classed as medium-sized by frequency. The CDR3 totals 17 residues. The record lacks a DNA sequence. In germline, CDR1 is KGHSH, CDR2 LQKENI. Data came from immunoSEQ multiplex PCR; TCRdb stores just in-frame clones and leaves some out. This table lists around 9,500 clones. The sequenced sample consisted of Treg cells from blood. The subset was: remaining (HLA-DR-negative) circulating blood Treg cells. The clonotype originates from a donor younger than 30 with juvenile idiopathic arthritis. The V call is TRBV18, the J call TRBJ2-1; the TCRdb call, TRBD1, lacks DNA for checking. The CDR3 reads CASSLNRDGKTQNEQFF.